The entry below gives a single T cell receptor (beta chain) sequence along with its context. Its antigen is unknown. Trimming took off 3 bases at V and 4 bases at J, with 10 bases between the two ends. CDR3 size: 14 residues. Germline loops: CDR1 LNHDA, CDR2 SQIVND (reference sequence). The source of the sample is a study of PD-L1 blockade in urothelial cancer. Overall study context: Every 3 weeks, patients received intravenous atezolizumab 1,200 mg, beginning 2014.

Study-level findings and limits: Tumor-associated clones in blood expanded more at 3 weeks in durable-benefit patients.

The time point denotes: pretreatment peripheral blood. The data were produced by immunoSEQ multiplex PCR, yet TCRdb's version contains in-frame clones alone and is incomplete. The sample lists 35,000 to 45,000 clones, 82% occurring once. This sequence was found in a man in his sixties with urothelial cancer. The material was PBMCs, obtained around atezolizumab (anti-PD-L1) treatment. The V gene is TRBV19, the J gene TRBJ1-5; the D is unclear. CDR3 sequence reads: CASSISEGNQPQHF. CDR3 sequence (DNA): TGTGCCAGTAGTATTTCCGAGGGAAATCAGCCCCAGCATTTT.